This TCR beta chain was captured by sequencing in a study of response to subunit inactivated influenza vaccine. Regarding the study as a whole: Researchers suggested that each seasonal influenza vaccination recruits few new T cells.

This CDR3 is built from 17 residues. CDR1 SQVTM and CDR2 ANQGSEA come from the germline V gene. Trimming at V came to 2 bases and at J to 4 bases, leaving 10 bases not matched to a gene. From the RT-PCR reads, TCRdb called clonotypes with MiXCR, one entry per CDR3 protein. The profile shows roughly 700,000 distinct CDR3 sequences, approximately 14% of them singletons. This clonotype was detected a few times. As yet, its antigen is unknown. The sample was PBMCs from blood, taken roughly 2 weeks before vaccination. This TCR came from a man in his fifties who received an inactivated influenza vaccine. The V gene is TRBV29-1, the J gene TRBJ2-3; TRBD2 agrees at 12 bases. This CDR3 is CSVEWASGRATADTQYF. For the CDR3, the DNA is TGCAGCGTTGAATGGGCTAGCGGGAGGGCCACCGCAGATACGCAGTATTTT.